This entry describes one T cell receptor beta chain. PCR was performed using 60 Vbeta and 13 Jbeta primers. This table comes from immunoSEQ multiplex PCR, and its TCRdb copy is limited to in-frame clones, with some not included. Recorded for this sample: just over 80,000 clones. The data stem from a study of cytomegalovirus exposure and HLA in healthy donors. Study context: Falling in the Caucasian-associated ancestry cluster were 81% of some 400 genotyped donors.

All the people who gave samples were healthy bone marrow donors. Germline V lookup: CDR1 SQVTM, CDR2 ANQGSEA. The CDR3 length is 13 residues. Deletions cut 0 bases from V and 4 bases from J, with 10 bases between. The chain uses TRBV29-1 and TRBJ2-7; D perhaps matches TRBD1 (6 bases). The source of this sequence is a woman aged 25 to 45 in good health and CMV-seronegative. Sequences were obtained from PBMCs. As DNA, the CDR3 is TGCAGCGTTGAAGAAAAGGGGGTTTACGAGCAGTACTTC. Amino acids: CSVEEKGVYEQYF.